Below, 32 T cell receptor beta chains from the same sample are listed, as sequenced in a study of early T cells in non-severe SARS-CoV-2 infection. Using its own MiXCR run on the 5' RACE reads, TCRdb lists one record per CDR3 protein. The sample comprises about 68,000 distinct CDR3 sequences, 11% of which are singletons, and around 6.1% rests with the top ten. Sequenced: whole blood. The receptors were sampled from an adult who was a healthcare worker with PCR-confirmed SARS-CoV-2 infection or an uninfected control (not recorded which).

The rearrangement uses TRBV5-5 and TRBJ2-7; TRBD2 is a possible D gene (5 bases). Trimming removed 6 bases from V and 0 bases from J, with 10 bases in between. CDR1 SGHKS and CDR2 YYEKEE come from the germline V gene (reference sequence). The CDR3 covers 13 residues. CDR3 loop: CASMASGSYEQYF. DNA for the CDR3: TGTGCCAGCATGGCCAGCGGCTCCTACGAGCAGTACTTC.

This clonotype was counted many times. The chain combines TRBV20-1 with TRBJ1-1, with 8 nucleotides matching TRBD1. V shed 6 bases, J shed 1 base, and the junction held 7 bases outside the gene matches. The CDR3 consists of 14 residues. Per the germline V gene, CDR1 is DFQATT and CDR2 is SNEGSKA (reference sequence). The DNA for the CDR3 is TGCAGTGCCGACGACAGGGGTCGGAACACTGAAGCTTTCTTT. It translates to CSADDRGRNTEAFF.

The chain is built from TRBV28 and TRBJ1-2; the D is unclear. Looked up from germline, CDR1 is MDHEN and CDR2 is SYDVKM. CDR3 length: 13 residues. The V end was cut by 6 bases, the J end by 2 bases, with 10 bases between. The CDR3 sequence is CASSSGPNYGYTF. DNA of the CDR3: TGTGCCAGCAGCTCCGGTCCCAACTATGGCTACACCTTC.

This clonotype was found a few times. The CDR3 nucleotides read TGTGCCAGCAGCTTGTCGTGGCCCGAATACGAGCAGTACTTC. Translating it yields CASSLSWPEYEQYF. This chain links TRBV5-4 with TRBJ2-7; no clear D gene. This CDR3 is 14 amino acids long. The ends were cut back, 1 base at V and 4 bases at J, with 12 bases in the middle. Germline values: CDR1 SGHNT, CDR2 YYREEE (reference sequence).

This clonotype was seen many times. The chain joins TRBV7-7 to TRBJ2-1, with 7 bases that match TRBD1. There are 14 residues in the CDR3. Trimming removed 5 bases from V and 9 bases from J; junction bases left unmatched: 10. Germline V gene sequence: CDR1 SSHAT, CDR2 FNYEAQ (reference sequence). DNA of the CDR3: TGTGCCAGCAGCGGATCAGGGGGACCCAGTGAGCAGTTCTTC. Its translation is CASSGSGGPSEQFF.

CDR3 protein: CASSLYLAGDYEQYF. DNA of the CDR3: TGCGCCAGCAGCTTGTATCTAGCGGGAGACTACGAGCAGTACTTC. The V gene is TRBV5-1, the J gene TRBJ2-7; 10 bases are shared with TRBD2. The V segment lost 1 base and the J segment 3 bases; nucleotides outside the gene matches: 4. CDR3 size: 15 residues. CDR1 SGHRS and CDR2 YFSETQ come from the germline V gene.

V and J are TRBV19 and TRBJ2-7, with D maybe TRBD2 (5 bases). V lost 3 bases and J lost 6, with 18 bases in between. Germline loops: CDR1 LNHDA, CDR2 SQIVND (reference sequence). The CDR3 covers 15 residues. The CDR3 region is CASSMKGAPLTEQYF. In DNA form, the CDR3 reads TGTGCCAGTAGTATGAAGGGAGCACCCCTCACCGAGCAGTACTTC.

In this sample, this clonotype turned up a few times. The chain uses TRBV4-3 and TRBJ1-1; D remains unclear. Per the germline V gene, CDR1 is LGHNA and CDR2 is YSLEER. This CDR3 contains 14 residues. V was pared by 0 bases and J by 11 bases, with 16 bases between. The CDR3 loop reads CASSQEKGQSSAFF. CDR3 in DNA: TGCGCCAGCAGCCAAGAAAAAGGGCAAAGTTCCGCTTTCTTT.

The chain couples TRBV7-6 to TRBJ2-1; D is unresolved. Germline loops: CDR1 SGHVS, CDR2 FNYEAQ. The CDR3 length is 12 residues. V shed 2 bases and J shed 7 bases, with 6 bases lying between them. DNA for the CDR3: TGTGCCAGCAGCTTAATGCGGAATGAGCAGTTCTTC. Its translation is CASSLMRNEQFF.

This clonotype was recorded many times. The chain carries TRBV28 and TRBJ1-2; no definite D call. The V and J ends lost 6 bases and 7 bases respectively, with 12 bases between them. Germline V gene lookup returns CDR1 MDHEN and CDR2 SYDVKM. The CDR3 sequence is 12 residues long. The CDR3 spells CASREGVGGYTF. The DNA for the CDR3 is TGTGCCAGCAGGGAAGGAGTTGGTGGCTACACCTTC.

A few counts support this clonotype. The J gene is TRBJ2-1, the V gene TRBV27; TRBD2 agrees at 9 bases. The CDR3 covers 16 residues. Looked up from germline, CDR1 is MNHEY and CDR2 is SMNVEV (reference sequence). Trimming removed 6 bases from V and 2 bases from J; junction bases left unmatched: 8. In DNA, the CDR3 is TGTGCCAGCAGAGCGGGGGGAGCTAGAACCTACAATGAGCAGTTCTTC. It is translated as CASRAGGARTYNEQFF.

The V call is TRBV18, the J call TRBJ2-7; D perhaps matches TRBD2 (5 bases). Germline loops: CDR1 KGHSH, CDR2 LQKENI. V lost 2 bases and J lost 2, with 10 bases in between. The CDR3 covers 14 residues. The CDR3 DNA sequence: TGTGCCAGCTCACCAAACGACGGGACCTACGAGCAGTACTTC. Encoded protein: CASSPNDGTYEQYF.

At least ten counts were recorded for this clonotype. V usage is TRBV28 and J usage is TRBJ2-7; either TRBD1 or TRBD2 may fit D (5 bases each). Looked up from germline, CDR1 is MDHEN and CDR2 is SYDVKM. V was trimmed by 8 bases and J by 2 bases, leaving 13 bases between them. The CDR3 spans 13 residues. CDR3 residues: CASGDGAAYEQYF. The DNA for the CDR3 is TGTGCCAGCGGGGACGGAGCGGCCTACGAGCAGTACTTC.

This clonotype was found a few times. The genes are TRBV27 and TRBJ1-1; no clear D gene. Germline-derived CDR1 and CDR2 are MNHEY and SMNVEV (reference sequence). The V end was cut by 5 bases, the J end by 0 bases, with 10 bases between. The CDR3 has 14 residues. The CDR3 region is CASSLGALNTEAFF. CDR3 sequence (DNA): TGTGCCAGCAGTCTAGGAGCCTTGAACACTGAAGCTTTCTTT.

This clonotype was observed at least ten times. V usage is TRBV2 and J usage is TRBJ1-1; D is uncertain. This CDR3 has 13 amino acids. Between the trimmed V and J ends, which lost 5 bases and 2 bases, there was a span of 9 bases. In germline, CDR1 is SNHLY, CDR2 FYNNEI. The CDR3 here is CASSLDGNTEAFF. CDR3 coding DNA: TGTGCCAGCAGTCTAGACGGTAACACTGAAGCTTTCTTT.

This clonotype appeared a few times. V and J are TRBV5-1 and TRBJ1-1; D ambiguous. This CDR3 spans 14 amino acids. The germline gives CDR1 SGHRS, CDR2 YFSETQ. V was pared by 1 base and J by 1 base, with 8 bases between. CDR3 in DNA: TGCGCCAGCAGCTTGTTTCAACAGAACACTGAAGCTTTCTTT. It codes for CASSLFQQNTEAFF. The complete variable domain, with remaining parts taken from reference TRBV5-1 and TRBJ1-1, reads KAGVTQTPRYLIKTRGQQVTLSCSPISGHRSVSWYQQTPGQGLQFLFEYFSETQRNKGNFPGRFSGRQFSNSRSEMNVSTLELGDSALYLCASSLFQQNTEAFFGQGTRLTVV.

For this clonotype: A much bigger clone sits one base away, suggesting this may be a read error. The genes are TRBV19 and TRBJ1-2; no clear D gene. In germline, CDR1 is LNHDA, CDR2 SQIVND (reference sequence). The CDR3 contains 15 residues. Written as DNA, the CDR3 is TGTGCCAGTAGTATAGTCCTCCGAGGGAACTATGGCTTCACCTTC. Translating gives CASSIVLRGNYGFTF.

The count of this clonotype is one. The V gene is TRBV7-2, the J gene TRBJ1-4; 9 nucleotides line up with TRBD1. The germline gives CDR1 SGHTA, CDR2 FQGNSA. The CDR3 sequence is 13 residues long. V lost 8 bases and J lost 5; bases outside the gene matches: 3. CDR3 DNA: TGTGCCAGCCATGGACAGGGGAATGAAAAACTGTTTTTT. Translation gives CASHGQGNEKLFF.

This clonotype was seen repeatedly, ten times or more. V is TRBV5-4 and J is TRBJ1-3, with D unclear. CDR1 and CDR2 from the germline V gene are SGHNT and YYREEE (reference sequence). V was cut by 0 bases and J by 0 bases, with 10 bases left in between. The CDR3 totals 16 residues. CDR3 sequence: CASSLASAGSGNTIYF. CDR3 bases: TGTGCCAGCAGCTTGGCCTCGGCGGGCTCTGGAAACACCATATATTTT. Full variable domain (outside the CDR3, taken from reference TRBV5-4 and TRBJ1-3): ETGVTQSPTHLIKTRGQQVTLRCSSQSGHNTVSWYQQALGQGPQFIFQYYREEENGRGNFPPRFSGLQFPNYSSELNVNALELDDSALYLCASSLASAGSGNTIYFGEGSWLTVV.

The chain uses TRBV20-1 and TRBJ2-3; D gene ambiguous. The CDR3 is made up of 12 amino acids. V lost 3 bases and J 1 base, leaving 5 bases between the germline ends. Germline V gives CDR1 DFQATT, CDR2 SNEGSKA (reference sequence). The DNA for the CDR3 is TGCAGTGCTAGCTGGGGCACAGATACGCAGTATTTT. Translated, it gives CSASWGTDTQYF.

The rearrangement joins TRBV20-1 to TRBJ1-1, with unresolved D. The CDR3 extends over 12 amino acids. CDR1 and CDR2 (germline): DFQATT, SNEGSKA (reference sequence). V was pared by 1 base and J by 8 bases, with 11 bases between. In DNA form, the CDR3 reads TGCAGTGCTAGAGCGGGCGGGATAGAAGCTTTCTTT. Protein product: CSARAGGIEAFF.

Only a few counts were recorded for this clonotype. The V gene is TRBV12-3 or TRBV12-4, the J gene TRBJ2-5; no clear D. V lost 8 bases, J lost 3 bases, and 10 bases lay in between. The CDR3 spans 12 residues. The CDR3 sequence: CASRPEKETQYF. As DNA, the CDR3 is TGTGCCAGCCGGCCAGAGAAAGAGACCCAGTACTTC.

This clonotype was counted a few times. The chain uses TRBV12-3 or TRBV12-4 and TRBJ2-7; D unclear. V was cut by 8 bases and J by 2 bases, with 13 bases left in between. There are 13 residues in the CDR3. The CDR3 here is CASGYGSTYEQYF. The CDR3, as DNA: TGTGCCAGCGGGTATGGTAGCACCTACGAGCAGTACTTC.

This clonotype showed up just a few times. The rearrangement uses TRBV7-6 and TRBJ2-1, with D possibly matching TRBD2 (5 bases). CDR1 is SGHVS and CDR2 is FNYEAQ in the germline V gene. Deletions cut 1 base from V and 5 bases from J, with 9 bases between. The length of the CDR3 is 14 residues. The DNA for the CDR3 is TGTGCCAGCAGCTTAGAGGTCGGGGACAATGAGCAGTTCTTC. Its translation is CASSLEVGDNEQFF.

The chain uses TRBV11-2 and TRBJ1-3; possible D gene TRBD1, 5 bases. The germline gives CDR1 SGHAT, CDR2 FQNNGV. CDR3 length: 14 residues. V dropped 6 bases and J dropped 4 bases, with 13 bases sitting between them. CDR3 amino acids: CASRQAGGGNTIYF. DNA of the CDR3: TGTGCCAGCAGACAGGCCGGTGGGGGAAACACCATATATTTT.

This clonotype was detected many times. This chain uses TRBV12-3 or TRBV12-4 with TRBJ2-3; TRBD2 agrees at 7 bases. V gave up 5 bases and J gave up 2 bases; unmatched junction bases: 7. This CDR3 is built from 15 residues. This CDR3 reads CASSLGEGVTDTQYF. Written as DNA, the CDR3 is TGTGCCAGCAGTCTTGGGGAGGGAGTCACAGATACGCAGTATTTT.

The chain employs TRBV7-3 and TRBJ2-5; TRBD2 matches at 9 bases. CDR3 length: 15 residues. Trimming removed 5 bases from V and 7 bases from J; junction bases left unmatched: 11. The germline CDR1 and CDR2 sequences are SGHTA and FQGTGA. This CDR3 is CASSISGSPLSTQYF. Here the CDR3 DNA reads TGTGCCAGCAGCATTAGCGGGAGTCCGTTATCGACCCAGTACTTC.

V gene TRBV11-1 combines with J gene TRBJ2-1, with TRBD2 as a possible D gene (6 bases). This CDR3 is 15 amino acids long. V lost 3 bases, J lost 3 bases, and 12 bases lay in between. Germline assignment: CDR1 SGHAT and CDR2 FQDESV (reference sequence). DNA of the CDR3: TGTGCCAGCAGCTTGACTAGTGGGGACTACAATGAGCAGTTCTTC. This sequence encodes CASSLTSGDYNEQFF. The variable domain in full, completed from reference TRBV11-1 and TRBJ2-1, reads EAEVAQSPRYKITEKSQAVAFWCDPISGHATLYWYRQILGQGPELLVQFQDESVVDDSQLPKDRFSAERLKGVDSTLKIQPAELGDSAMYLCASSLTSGDYNEQFFGPGTRLTVL.

The genes are TRBV12-3 or TRBV12-4 and TRBJ2-7; D is uncertain. CDR3 length: 12 residues. V was shortened by 5 bases and J by 3 bases, with 8 bases between the two germline ends. The CDR3 loop reads CASSTGLYEQYF. CDR3 bases: TGTGCCAGCAGTACCGGGCTCTACGAGCAGTACTTC.

This clonotype was counted ten times or more. The chain combines TRBV12-5 with TRBJ2-3; D call uncertain. V was clipped by 3 bases and J by 1 base, with 20 bases between them. Germline CDR1 is LGHNT and CDR2 is FRNRAP. CDR3 size: 18 residues. Here the CDR3 DNA reads TGTGCTAGTGGTTTAATGTGGGCCTACATAGCACGCACAGATACGCAGTATTTT. This sequence encodes CASGLMWAYIARTDTQYF.

The sample holds many counts of this clonotype. The chain employs TRBV12-3 or TRBV12-4 and TRBJ2-1, with TRBD2 matching over 8 bases. The CDR3 is made up of 13 amino acids. V was clipped by 5 bases and J by 8 bases; unmatched bases: 5. This CDR3 reads CASSTGGGHEQFF. Here the CDR3 DNA reads TGTGCCAGCAGTACCGGGGGGGGGCATGAGCAGTTCTTC.

The chain is built from TRBV20-1 and TRBJ2-7, with 9 bases aligning to TRBD1. The junction had 14 bases not matched to a gene; V was cut back by 3 bases and J by 2 bases. CDR1 is DFQATT, CDR2 SNEGSKA, per germline (reference sequence). The CDR3 has 17 amino acids. The CDR3 sequence is CSARAPPPGQGPYEQYF. The CDR3 DNA reads TGCAGTGCTAGGGCCCCCCCTCCTGGACAGGGGCCCTACGAGCAGTACTTC.